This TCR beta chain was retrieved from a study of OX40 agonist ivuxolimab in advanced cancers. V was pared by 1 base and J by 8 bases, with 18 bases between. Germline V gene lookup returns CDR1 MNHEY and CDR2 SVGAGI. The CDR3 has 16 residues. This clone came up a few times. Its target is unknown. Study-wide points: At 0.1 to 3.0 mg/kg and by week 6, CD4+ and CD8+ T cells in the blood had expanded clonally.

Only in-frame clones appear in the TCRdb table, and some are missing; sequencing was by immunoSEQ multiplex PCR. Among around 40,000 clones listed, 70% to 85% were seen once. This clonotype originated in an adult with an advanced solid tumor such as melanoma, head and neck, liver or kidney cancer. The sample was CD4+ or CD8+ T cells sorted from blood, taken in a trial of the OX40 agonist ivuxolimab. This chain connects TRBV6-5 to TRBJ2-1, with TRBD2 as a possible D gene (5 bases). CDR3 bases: TGTGCCAGCAGTTACTTCGGGATTCCCGTTGCGGATGAGCAGTTCTTC. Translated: CASSYFGIPVADEQFF.